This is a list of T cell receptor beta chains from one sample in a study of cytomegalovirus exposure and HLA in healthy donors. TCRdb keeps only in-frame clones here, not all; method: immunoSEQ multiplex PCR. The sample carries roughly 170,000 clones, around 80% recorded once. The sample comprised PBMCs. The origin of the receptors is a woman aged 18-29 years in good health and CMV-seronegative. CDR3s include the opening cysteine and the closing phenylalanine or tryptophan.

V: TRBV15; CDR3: CATSREAGGAYGYTF
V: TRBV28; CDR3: CASSPASAGTRIDIQYF
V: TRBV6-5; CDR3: CASNPRTGYEQYF
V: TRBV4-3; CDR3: CASSQVTASYNEQFF
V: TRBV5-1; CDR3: CASSLGTSGGTGELFF
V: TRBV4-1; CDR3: CASSQEGAVNSYEQYF
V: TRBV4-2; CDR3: CASSQDGRGPYEQYF
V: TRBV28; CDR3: CASSLGDEQYF
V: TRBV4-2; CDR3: CASSQKGGPGNTIYF
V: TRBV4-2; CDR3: CASSQGGHGYTF
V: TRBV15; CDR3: CATSRVPNLQGAGTGELFF
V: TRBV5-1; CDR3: CASSLGETSGGEQYF
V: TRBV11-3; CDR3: CASSLRNRPLGYGYTF
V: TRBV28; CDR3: CASSPSGDRGYF
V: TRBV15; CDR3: CATSRDEGGPSYNEQFF
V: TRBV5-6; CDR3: CASSLRDRVYNEQFF
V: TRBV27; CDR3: CASSSRDTRPNSPLHF
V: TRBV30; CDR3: CAWTAVNTGELFF
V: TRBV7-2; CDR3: CASSLVQNGELFF
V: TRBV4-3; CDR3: CASSPGGPQSHEQFF
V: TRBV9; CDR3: CASSSRTSGRTGELFF
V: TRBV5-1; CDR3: CASRQGLAVSYEQYF
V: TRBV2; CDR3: CASRNSNYGYTF
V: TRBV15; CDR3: CATSRAQATYEQYF
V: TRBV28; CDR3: CASSSLQGVETQYF
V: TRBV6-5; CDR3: CASSYSSGQNSPLHF
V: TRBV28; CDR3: CASSPGGLSPLRSRYEQYF
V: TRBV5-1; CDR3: CASSLATGRTGNEQFF
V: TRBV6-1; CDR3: CASSGGGEIYEQYF
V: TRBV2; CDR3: CASSEAPGQALWEQYF
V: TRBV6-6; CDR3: CASSLGGTPQMETQYF
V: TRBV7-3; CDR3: CASSLMGLGGDTQYF
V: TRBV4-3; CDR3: CASSQDPAGSTYNEQFF
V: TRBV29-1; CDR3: CSVDAVNNEQFF
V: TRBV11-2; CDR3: CASSSNRGLTEAFF